The 23 T cell receptor beta chains reported below all come from one sample, sequenced in a study of blood T cell repertoires in COVID-19. Sequencing was performed with immunoSEQ multiplex PCR; in TCRdb, only in-frame clones are kept and a portion is missing. Of over 300,000 clones in the sample, 70% to 90% were seen once. Sequenced: PBMCs or T cells enriched from blood (not recorded which). Receptor source: a man aged 30 to 45 who had recovered from COVID-19.

V and J are TRBV7-8 and TRBJ2-1; 8 bases agree with TRBD2. V lost 5 bases and J lost 0; bases outside the gene matches: 15. The CDR3 is made up of 19 amino acids. Germline lookup yields CDR1 SGHVS and CDR2 FQNEAQ. Here the CDR3 reads CASSHPLGSGASSYNEQFF. DNA for the CDR3: TGTGCCAGCAGCCACCCTTTGGGTAGCGGGGCTAGCTCCTACAATGAGCAGTTCTTC.

As DNA, the CDR3 is TGTGCCACCAGTGATCCCAACAGGGAAAACCACTATGGCTACACCTTC. Translated, it gives CATSDPNRENHYGYTF. The chain carries TRBV24-1 and TRBJ1-2, with D possibly being TRBD1 (6 bases). The CDR3 has 16 residues. Germline V gene lookup returns CDR1 KGHDR and CDR2 SFDVKD. V lost 3 bases and J 3 bases, leaving 16 bases between the germline ends.

The chain has TRBV19 and TRBJ2-7; no clear D gene. CDR1 is LNHDA, CDR2 SQIVND, per germline (reference sequence). This CDR3 contains 13 residues. Trimming removed 3 bases at V and 1 base at J, with 7 bases between. The CDR3 loop is CASSMRVSYEQYF. DNA of the CDR3: TGTGCCAGTAGTATGAGAGTATCCTACGAGCAGTACTTC.

The rearrangement links TRBV4-1 to TRBJ2-1; TRBD2 agrees at 8 bases. Germline V lookup: CDR1 MGHRA, CDR2 YSYEKL. CDR3 length: 16 residues. Trimming removed 1 base from V and 5 bases from J; junction bases left unmatched: 7. The CDR3 DNA reads TGCGCCAGCAGCCAAGCCGGGGGGGGCGGCCACAATGAGCAGTTCTTC. Amino acid sequence: CASSQAGGGGHNEQFF.

The chain is built from TRBV19 and TRBJ2-2; TRBD1 agrees at 8 bases. This CDR3 comprises 16 residues. With V trimmed by 4 bases and J by 4 bases, 8 bases remained unmatched. Germline lookup yields CDR1 LNHDA and CDR2 SQIVND (reference sequence). CDR3 protein: CASSTHQGAGTGELFF. DNA for the CDR3: TGTGCCAGTAGTACCCACCAGGGGGCCGGCACCGGGGAGCTGTTTTTT. Variable domain in full (rest from reference TRBV19 and TRBJ2-2): DGGITQSPKYLFRKEGQNVTLSCEQNLNHDAMYWYRQDPGQGLRLIYYSQIVNDFQKGDIAEGYSVSREKKESFPLTVTSAQKNPTAFYLCASSTHQGAGTGELFFGEGSRLTVL.

The V call is TRBV13, the J call TRBJ2-1; 10 bases are a match to TRBD2. The CDR3 has 15 amino acids. Germline V gives CDR1 PRHDT, CDR2 FYEKMQ (reference sequence). After removal of 5 bases from V and 5 bases from J, the junction contained 6 bases not matched to a gene. CDR3 sequence reads: CASSHPAGGHNEQFF. The CDR3 DNA follows: TGTGCCAGCAGCCACCCAGCGGGGGGGCACAATGAGCAGTTCTTC.

The chain recombines TRBV27 with TRBJ1-6, with D unclear. This CDR3 spans 17 amino acids. The V end was cut by 2 bases, the J end by 6 bases, with 17 bases between. Per germline, CDR1 MNHEY and CDR2 SMNVEV (reference sequence). For the CDR3, the DNA is TGTGCCAGCAGTTTACAGAGGTCAGTTTTTTTTAATTCACCCCTCCACTTT. It codes for CASSLQRSVFFNSPLHF.

V gene TRBV6-1 combines with J gene TRBJ2-7, with TRBD2 as a possible D gene (6 bases). Between the trimmed V and J ends, which lost 2 bases and 0 bases, there was a span of 11 bases. The CDR3 has 15 amino acids. Germline V gives CDR1 MNHNS, CDR2 SASEGT. The CDR3: CASSETAGTSYEQYF. In DNA form, the CDR3 reads TGTGCCAGCAGTGAAACGGCGGGGACCTCCTACGAGCAGTACTTC.

The chain is built from TRBV25-1 and TRBJ1-2; D not certain. The CDR3 covers 13 residues. The V and J ends lost 1 base and 8 bases respectively, with 11 bases between them. Germline CDR1 and CDR2: MGHDK and SYGVNS. The DNA for the CDR3 is TGTGCCAGCAGTGAATTTTCAGGAGGAGGCTACACCTTC. Encoded protein: CASSEFSGGGYTF.

The rearrangement uses TRBV5-1 and TRBJ2-7, with a weak D call TRBD2 (5 bases). Trimming took off 0 bases at V and 3 bases at J, with 7 bases between the two ends. The CDR3 length is 13 residues. CDR1 is SGHRS, CDR2 YFSETQ, per germline. The CDR3 DNA reads TGCGCCAGCAGCTTGGGGGAGTACTACGAGCAGTACTTC. This translates into CASSLGEYYEQYF.

The chain couples TRBV11-2 to TRBJ2-7; 7 nucleotides agree with TRBD1. The trim removed 5 bases at V and 1 base at J, leaving 5 bases unmatched. The CDR3 covers 14 residues. Per the germline V gene, CDR1 is SGHAT and CDR2 is FQNNGV. The CDR3: CASSETTGSYEQYF. Written as DNA, the CDR3 is TGTGCCAGCAGCGAAACGACAGGGTCCTACGAGCAGTACTTC.

The rearrangement links TRBV10-3 to TRBJ1-1; 8 bases match TRBD1. J gave up 1 base and V 2 bases, and 6 bases lay outside the gene matches. Germline lookup yields CDR1 ENHRY and CDR2 SYGVKD. The CDR3 consists of 16 residues. The CDR3 sequence: CAISEGQGAGNTEAFF. CDR3 in DNA: TGTGCCATCAGTGAGGGACAGGGAGCGGGGAACACTGAAGCTTTCTTT.

This chain joins TRBV10-3 and TRBJ2-7, with a tentative D call TRBD2 (5 bases). V shed 2 bases and J shed 1 base, with 9 bases lying between them. This CDR3 is built from 14 residues. The germline V gene encodes CDR1 ENHRY and CDR2 SYGVKD. The CDR3 nucleotides read TGTGCCATCAGTGAGGGACTCCTGTCCTACGAGCAGTACTTC. Amino acids: CAISEGLLSYEQYF.

The gene calls are TRBV9 and TRBJ1-4; TRBD1 agrees at 10 bases. With 3 bases clipped from V and 2 bases from J, the junction kept 4 bases outside the gene matches. The germline V gene has CDR1 SGDLS and CDR2 YYNGEE. This CDR3 has 16 residues. Here the CDR3 reads CASSAETGGTNEKLFF. The CDR3 region has the DNA TGTGCCAGCAGCGCAGAGACAGGGGGCACTAATGAAAAACTGTTTTTT.

The J gene is TRBJ2-2, the V gene TRBV9; 10 nucleotides match TRBD1. The CDR3 is made up of 16 amino acids. CDR1 is SGDLS, CDR2 YYNGEE, per germline. V lost 4 bases, J lost 4 bases, and 7 bases stayed unmatched. CDR3 nucleotides: TGTGCCAGCAGCAACCGGGACAGGGGTTTCACCGGGGAGCTGTTTTTT. As protein: CASSNRDRGFTGELFF.

V usage is TRBV6-5 and J usage is TRBJ1-5; unclear D gene. This CDR3 contains 14 residues. V was shortened by 2 bases and J by 4 bases, with 9 bases between the two germline ends. CDR1 MNHEY and CDR2 SVGAGI come from the germline V gene. The CDR3: CASSYTPKNQPQHF. The CDR3 nucleotides are TGTGCCAGCAGTTACACTCCGAAGAATCAGCCCCAGCATTTT.

This clone has a handful of counts. The genes are TRBV6-5 and TRBJ1-2; tentative D call: TRBD1 (6 bases). The germline V gene has CDR1 MNHEY and CDR2 SVGAGI. Trimming pared 6 bases from V and 4 bases from J, leaving 12 bases between. The CDR3 totals 13 residues. This CDR3 is CASSADRRYGYTF. For the CDR3, the DNA is TGTGCCAGCAGCGCCGACAGGCGCTATGGCTACACCTTC.

The CDR3 bases are TGTGCCAGCAGCAGGGGCGCCCCGGGTAATGAGCAGTTCTTC. Protein: CASSRGAPGNEQFF. The chain joins TRBV9 to TRBJ2-1; D might be TRBD1 (5 bases). Trimming stripped 4 bases from V and 7 bases from J, with 15 bases between. The CDR3 covers 14 residues. CDR1 SGDLS and CDR2 YYNGEE come from the germline V gene.

The J gene is TRBJ1-3, the V gene TRBV4-3, with 9 positions matching TRBD1. The ends lost 6 bases at V and 3 bases at J; junction bases unmatched: 3. Germline CDR1 LGHNA, CDR2 YSLEER. The CDR3 has 14 residues. CDR3 DNA: TGCGCCAGCAGGGGGACAGGGTATGGAAACACCATATATTTT. Its protein is CASRGTGYGNTIYF.

The chain joins TRBV19 to TRBJ1-1; D possibly corresponds to TRBD1 (6 bases). Deletions cut 6 bases from V and 1 base from J, with 18 bases between. The CDR3 covers 16 residues. CDR1 and CDR2 from the germline V gene are LNHDA and SQIVND (reference sequence). CDR3 DNA sequence: TGTGCCAGTAGACCGGACAGCCTCCTTACGAACACTGAAGCTTTCTTT. This sequence encodes CASRPDSLLTNTEAFF.

The CDR3: CASRPRDKSSYEQYF. The CDR3 DNA is TGTGCCAGTAGACCCCGGGACAAGAGCTCCTACGAGCAGTACTTC. The rearrangement links TRBV19 to TRBJ2-7, with D perhaps matching TRBD1 (6 bases). The CDR3 spans 15 residues. The germline CDR1 and CDR2 sequences are LNHDA and SQIVND (reference sequence). Trimming took 6 bases from V and 0 from J, leaving 15 bases between them.

The genes are TRBV5-4 and TRBJ1-6; 7 bases align to TRBD1. The germline V gene has CDR1 SGHNT and CDR2 YYREEE (reference sequence). This CDR3 is built from 16 residues. The ends lost 4 bases at V and 6 bases at J; junction bases unmatched: 10. The CDR3 protein is CASSDWTGRSNSPLHF. CDR3 DNA sequence: TGTGCCAGCAGCGACTGGACAGGACGGAGTAATTCACCCCTCCACTTT.

The gene calls are TRBV18 and TRBJ1-2; D gene ambiguous. The V gene lost 3 bases and the J gene lost 5 bases, with 10 bases spanning the gap. The CDR3 sequence is 13 residues long. CDR1 is KGHSH, CDR2 LQKENI, per germline. The CDR3 nucleotides read TGTGCCAGCTCACCCGACGGAGAATATGGCTACACCTTC. Amino acids: CASSPDGEYGYTF.